The clone carrying this T cell receptor beta chain was seen a handful of times. The antigen remains undetermined. This record belongs to a study of response to subunit inactivated influenza vaccine. Whole-study findings and limits: Seasonal influenza vaccination, on each occasion, was suggested by the authors to recruit few new T cells.

The CDR3 runs to 13 residues. Per the germline V gene, CDR1 is KGHDR and CDR2 is SFDVKD. Trimming cost V 5 bases and J 10 bases; bases outside gene matches: 7. In TCRdb, the RT-PCR reads were re-called with MiXCR into one record per CDR3 protein. This table has some 500,000 distinct CDR3 sequences, approximately 16% appearing once. The origin of this receptor is a man between 50 and 70 years old who received an inactivated influenza vaccine. This sequence joins TRBV24-1 and TRBJ2-1; 7 bases map to TRBD1. The source material was CD4+ T cells sorted from PBMCs, sampled less than 25 months after vaccination. This CDR3 is CATSAKTGWEQFF. The DNA of the CDR3 is TGTGCCACCAGTGCTAAGACAGGGTGGGAGCAGTTCTTC.